This T cell receptor beta chain is from a study of blood T cell repertoires in COVID-19. Study as a whole: Spain, Italy and the United States supplied samples that represented acute and convalescent COVID-19. In each case, the material was cDNA or gDNA derived from T cells, B-cell-depleted T cells, or PBMCs.

In the original processing: Amplification from reference gene primers served as the basis for estimated nucleated cell counts. Using immunoSEQ multiplex PCR, the repertoire was profiled, and TCRdb retains in-frame clones only, with some absent. From that table come the V and J calls and clone size; the DNA was used to work out D and trimming. This sample has some 70,000 clones; 88% occur once, and the top ten carry less than 2.5%. This receptor was obtained from a human donor in a cohort sampled during active COVID-19. Material for sequencing was peripheral blood.

CDR3 loop: CATSGSQGYFDGYTF. CDR3 DNA: TGTGCCACCAGTGGTTCGCAGGGGTATTTCGATGGCTACACCTTC. The rearrangement joins TRBV24-1 to TRBJ1-2; D perhaps matches TRBD1 (6 bases). The CDR3 is 15 residues long. V lost 5 bases and J 6 bases, leaving 18 bases between the germline ends. The V gene's germline CDR1 is KGHDR and CDR2 SFDVKD.